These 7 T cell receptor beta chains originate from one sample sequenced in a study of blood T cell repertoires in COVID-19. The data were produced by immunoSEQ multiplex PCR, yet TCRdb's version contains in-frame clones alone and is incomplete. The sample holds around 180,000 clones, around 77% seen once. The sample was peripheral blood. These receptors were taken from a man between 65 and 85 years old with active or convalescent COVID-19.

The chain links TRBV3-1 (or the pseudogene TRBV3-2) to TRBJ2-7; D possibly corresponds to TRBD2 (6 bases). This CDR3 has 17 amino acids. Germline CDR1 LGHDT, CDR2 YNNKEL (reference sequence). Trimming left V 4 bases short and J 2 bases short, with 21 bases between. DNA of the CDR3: TGTGCCAGCAGCCCGGGGCTCGTGGGGACTGAGACCTACGAGCAGTACTTC. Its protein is CASSPGLVGTETYEQYF.

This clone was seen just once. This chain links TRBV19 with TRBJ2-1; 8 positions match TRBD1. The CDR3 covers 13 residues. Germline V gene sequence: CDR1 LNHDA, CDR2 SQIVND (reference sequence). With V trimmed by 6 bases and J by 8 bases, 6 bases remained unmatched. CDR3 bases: TGTGCCAGTAGACTTACAGGGGGGTATGAGCAGTTCTTC. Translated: CASRLTGGYEQFF.

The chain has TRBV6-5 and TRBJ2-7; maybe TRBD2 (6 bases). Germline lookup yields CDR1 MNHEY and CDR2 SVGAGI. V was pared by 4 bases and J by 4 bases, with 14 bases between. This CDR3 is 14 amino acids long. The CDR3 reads CASSSPGTFYEQYF. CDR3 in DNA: TGTGCCAGCAGTTCCCCCGGGACTTTTTACGAGCAGTACTTC.

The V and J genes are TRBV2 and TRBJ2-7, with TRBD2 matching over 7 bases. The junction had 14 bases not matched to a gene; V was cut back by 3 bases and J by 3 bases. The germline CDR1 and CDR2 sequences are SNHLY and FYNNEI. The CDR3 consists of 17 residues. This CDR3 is CASSDPPARRGYYEQYF. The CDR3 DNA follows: TGTGCCAGCAGTGACCCCCCGGCCAGGCGGGGGTACTACGAGCAGTACTTC.

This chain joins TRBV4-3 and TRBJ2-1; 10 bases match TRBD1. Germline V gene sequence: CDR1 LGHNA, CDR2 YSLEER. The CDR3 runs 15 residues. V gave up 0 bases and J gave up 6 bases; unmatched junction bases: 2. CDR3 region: CASSQEDRGTNEQFF. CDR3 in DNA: TGCGCCAGCAGCCAAGAGGACAGGGGGACCAATGAGCAGTTCTTC.

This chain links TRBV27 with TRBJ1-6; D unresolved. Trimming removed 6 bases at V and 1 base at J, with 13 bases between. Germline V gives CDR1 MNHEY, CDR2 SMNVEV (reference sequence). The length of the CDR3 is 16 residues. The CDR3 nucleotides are TGTGCCAGCAGAGTGGAGGGTCCTTCCTATAATTCACCCCTCCACTTT. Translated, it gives CASRVEGPSYNSPLHF.

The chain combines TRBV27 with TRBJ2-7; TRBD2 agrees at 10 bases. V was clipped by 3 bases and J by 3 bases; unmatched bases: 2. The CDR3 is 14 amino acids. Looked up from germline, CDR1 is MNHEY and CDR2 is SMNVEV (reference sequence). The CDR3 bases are TGTGCCAGCAGTTTCGCTAGCGGGAGCTACGAGCAGTACTTC. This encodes CASSFASGSYEQYF.